The 22 T cell receptor beta chains below were found in one sample sequenced in a study of cytomegalovirus exposure and HLA in healthy donors. The PCR used 60 Vbeta and 13 Jbeta primers. Sequenced by immunoSEQ multiplex PCR; TCRdb stores in-frame clones only, minus some. The top ten clones hold about 1.5% of a sample with approximately 140,000 clones, around 80% of them seen once. Sequencing was carried out using PBMCs. Source of these receptors: a young woman in good health and CMV-seronegative.

This chain connects TRBV7-2 to TRBJ2-3, with TRBD2 identical over 7 bases. This CDR3 comprises 15 residues. The V gene's germline CDR1 is SGHTA and CDR2 FQGNSA. With V trimmed by 2 bases and J by 1 base, 3 bases remained unmatched. CDR3 nucleotides: TGTGCCAGCAGCTTATCTGCGGGAGGCACAGATACGCAGTATTTT. Its translation: CASSLSAGGTDTQYF.

The chain has TRBV7-8 and TRBJ1-5; 7 bases fit TRBD1. Germline V CDR1 and CDR2: SGHVS, FQNEAQ. CDR3 length equals 15 residues. The V gene end was trimmed by 3 bases and the J gene end by 5 bases; junction bases not matched to a gene: 7. The DNA of the CDR3 is TGTGCCAGCAGCTTTGCCCTCAGGGGGGATCAGCCCCAGCATTTT. Translation: CASSFALRGDQPQHF.

The sample holds a few counts of this clone. This sequence joins TRBV5-4 and TRBJ2-1; a weak D match, TRBD2 (5 bases). The length of the CDR3 is 13 residues. Germline loops: CDR1 SGHNT, CDR2 YYREEE (reference sequence). V shed 0 bases and J shed 6 bases, with 7 bases lying between them. CDR3 residues: CASSLGLANEQFF. The CDR3 region has the DNA TGTGCCAGCAGCTTGGGGCTAGCCAATGAGCAGTTCTTC.

This clone turned up a few times. The rearrangement joins TRBV6-5 to TRBJ1-1, with D uncertain. CDR3 length: 14 residues. Germline CDR1 and CDR2: MNHEY and SVGAGI. V lost 6 bases and J 4 bases, leaving 15 bases between the germline ends. The CDR3: CASSSTPRGTEAFF. CDR3 coding DNA: TGTGCCAGCAGCTCAACTCCCAGAGGCACTGAAGCTTTCTTT.

The rearrangement links TRBV7-2 to TRBJ2-1; TRBD2 matches at 7 bases. Trimming cost V 1 base and J 5 bases; bases outside gene matches: 5. This CDR3 spans 15 amino acids. The germline V gene has CDR1 SGHTA and CDR2 FQGNSA. The CDR3 DNA sequence: TGTGCCAGCAGCTTAGGCGGGAGATTGAACAATGAGCAGTTCTTC. It yields the protein CASSLGGRLNNEQFF.

V is TRBV29-1 and J is TRBJ2-1, with 7 bases fitting TRBD1. Looked up from germline, CDR1 is SQVTM and CDR2 is ANQGSEA. The CDR3 contains 12 residues. V lost 6 bases to trimming and J lost 6 bases; unmatched junction nucleotides: 5. DNA of the CDR3: TGCAGCGTCCAATCAGGGGGCAATGAGCAGTTCTTC. It translates to CSVQSGGNEQFF.

This clone came up once. The V and J genes are TRBV6-1 and TRBJ1-2; D might be TRBD1 (5 bases). Germline-derived CDR1 and CDR2 are MNHNS and SASEGT. Trimming removed 4 bases at V and 6 bases at J, with 18 bases between. The CDR3 is 15 residues long. CDR3 amino acids: CASSVTGYEQNGYTF. The CDR3 bases are TGTGCCAGCAGTGTAACAGGATACGAGCAGAATGGCTACACCTTC.

The rearrangement links TRBV4-1 to TRBJ1-5; D ambiguous. Germline lookup yields CDR1 MGHRA and CDR2 YSYEKL. The CDR3 extends over 14 amino acids. The ends were cut back, 0 bases at V and 7 bases at J, with 10 bases in the middle. The CDR3 DNA follows: TGCGCCAGCAGCCAAGATTTCTACGGGCAGCCCCAGCATTTT. Translation: CASSQDFYGQPQHF.

The gene calls are TRBV5-4 and TRBJ2-3; TRBD2 matches 10 bases. This CDR3 has 16 amino acids. Germline CDR1 and CDR2: SGHNT and YYREEE (reference sequence). With V trimmed by 3 bases and J by 0 bases, 4 bases remained unmatched. CDR3 sequence reads: CASSSASGSSTDTQYF. CDR3 sequence (DNA): TGTGCCAGCAGCTCGGCTAGCGGGAGTAGCACAGATACGCAGTATTTT.

The gene calls are TRBV2 and TRBJ2-7; 8 nucleotides align to TRBD2. Trimming took 6 bases from V and 6 from J; bases not matched to a gene: 10. The CDR3 has 14 residues. Germline-derived CDR1 and CDR2 are SNHLY and FYNNEI. CDR3 DNA sequence: TGTGCCAGCAGGCTTGAGGCGGGAGGCATCGAGCAGTACTTC. It translates to CASRLEAGGIEQYF.

This chain joins TRBV13 and TRBJ1-1; no firm D call. Germline V gene data show CDR1 as PRHDT and CDR2 as FYEKMQ (reference sequence). The germline V and J ends were trimmed by 7 bases and 4 bases, with 13 bases remaining between them. The CDR3 length is 13 residues. The CDR3 region has the DNA TGTGCCAGCACCCCCCCGGGAGGCACTGAAGCTTTCTTT. Its translation is CASTPPGGTEAFF.

V and J are TRBV9 and TRBJ2-3, with D perhaps TRBD1 (7 bases). Trimming took off 2 bases at V and 6 bases at J, with 22 bases between the two ends. The CDR3 sequence is 17 residues long. Germline CDR1 and CDR2: SGDLS and YYNGEE. The CDR3 DNA reads TGTGCCAGCAGCGTTCAAATAAGGGGGCGGGGTGACGATACGCAGTATTTT. Its translation: CASSVQIRGRGDDTQYF.

V and J are TRBV6-5 and TRBJ1-1, with 9 bases fitting TRBD1. V lost 7 bases, J lost 5 bases, and 8 bases stayed unmatched. The CDR3 length is 14 residues. The V gene's germline CDR1 is MNHEY and CDR2 SVGAGI. CDR3: CASTWDREGTEAFF. DNA of the CDR3: TGTGCCAGCACTTGGGACAGGGAGGGAACTGAAGCTTTCTTT.

Turning to this clone: This same CDR3 is encoded by further DNA sequences in the sample. This chain links TRBV6-1 with TRBJ2-5, with D possibly matching TRBD1 (6 bases). The germline CDR1 and CDR2 sequences are MNHNS and SASEGT. The CDR3 contains 14 residues. The V gene lost 1 base and the J gene lost 1 base, with 7 bases spanning the gap. The CDR3 DNA reads TGTGCCAGCAGTGAAGGAGGGGGCCAAGAGACCCAGTACTTC. Protein sequence: CASSEGGGQETQYF.

V gene TRBV29-1 combines with J gene TRBJ2-7; 9 bases are a match to TRBD1. Germline CDR1 reads SQVTM; CDR2 reads ANQGSEA. Germline trimming cut 6 bases from V and 3 bases from J; bases unmatched to any gene: 9. The CDR3 is 14 residues long. The CDR3 sequence: CSVSRPDRGYEQYF. The DNA of the CDR3 is TGCAGCGTCTCCCGCCCGGACAGGGGCTACGAGCAGTACTTC.

V usage is TRBV18 and J usage is TRBJ1-2; TRBD1 might be the D (6 bases). Germline V gene lookup returns CDR1 KGHSH and CDR2 LQKENI. The V gene lost 1 base and the J gene lost 2 bases, with 11 bases spanning the gap. The CDR3 sequence is 15 residues long. CDR3 bases: TGTGCCAGCTCACCACAAACGGACAGAAACTATGGCTACACCTTC. It is translated as CASSPQTDRNYGYTF.

This chain connects TRBV11-3 to TRBJ2-3, with 15 bases matching TRBD2. The CDR3 consists of 16 residues. CDR1 and CDR2 from the germline V gene are SGHNT and YENEEA. Trimming took 4 bases from V and 5 from J; bases not matched to a gene: 4. CDR3 sequence reads: CASSWTSGGDGDTQYF. CDR3 in DNA: TGTGCCAGCAGCTGGACTAGCGGGGGGGACGGAGATACGCAGTATTTT.

The chain has TRBV7-2 and TRBJ1-5; D gene unclear. V lost 0 bases and J 3 bases, leaving 3 bases between the germline ends. The CDR3 runs to 13 residues. Per the germline V gene, CDR1 is SGHTA and CDR2 is FQGNSA. Written as DNA, the CDR3 is TGTGCCAGCAGCTTAGCGGCCAATCAGCCCCAGCATTTT. This sequence encodes CASSLAANQPQHF.

This chain uses TRBV5-4 with TRBJ2-3, with D possibly being TRBD2 (5 bases). The CDR3 covers 16 residues. Deletions cut 4 bases from V and 0 bases from J, with 15 bases between. Germline CDR1 reads SGHNT; CDR2 reads YYREEE (reference sequence). CDR3 in DNA: TGTGCCAGCAGCACAAAGAGCGGCAAGAGCACAGATACGCAGTATTTT. Translating it yields CASSTKSGKSTDTQYF.

This clone has a single count. V usage is TRBV5-6 and J usage is TRBJ2-2; possibly TRBD1 for D (6 bases). The V end lost 6 bases, the J end lost 0 bases, and 12 bases lay between the germline ends. The CDR3 covers 15 residues. CDR1 SGHDT and CDR2 YYEEEE come from the germline V gene. The CDR3 loop is CASNPGTTNTGELFF. The CDR3 DNA sequence: TGTGCCAGCAATCCAGGGACAACGAACACCGGGGAGCTGTTTTTT.

This chain uses TRBV5-4 with TRBJ1-1; D uncertain. The CDR3 consists of 13 residues. Trimming stripped 3 bases from V and 6 bases from J, with 12 bases between. Germline V CDR1 and CDR2: SGHNT, YYREEE (reference sequence). CDR3 coding DNA: TGTGCCAGCAGCTCCAAACTGCGGCCTGAAGCTTTCTTT. This gives the protein CASSSKLRPEAFF.

This chain joins TRBV19 and TRBJ1-5; a possible D gene is TRBD1 (5 bases). From germline, CDR1 is LNHDA and CDR2 SQIVND (reference sequence). The CDR3 spans 13 residues. Trimming stripped 4 bases from V and 6 bases from J, with 10 bases between. The CDR3 loop is CASSKQGIQPQHF. The CDR3 coding sequence is TGTGCCAGTAGTAAGCAGGGAATTCAGCCCCAGCATTTT.